These 27 T cell receptor beta chains were sequenced from one sample in a study of Ad26.COV2.S vaccination and SARS-CoV-2 variants. The treatment was: about 20 received Ad26.COV2.S at low or high dose, single or two shots; roughly five received placebo; per-sample allocation not given. At day 63 after the first vaccine or placebo injection, samples were drawn. The data were produced by immunoSEQ multiplex PCR, yet TCRdb's version contains in-frame clones alone and is incomplete. The data hold roughly 350,000 clones, with 88% observed a single time. Sequencing was performed on peripheral blood, taken in a trial of Ad26.COV2.S vaccine versus placebo. Source of these receptors: a person aged 18-60 years who received the Ad26.COV2.S COVID-19 vaccine or a placebo.

The J gene is TRBJ1-1, the V gene TRBV10-3; TRBD1 agrees at 8 bases. The CDR3 totals 15 residues. Germline V lookup: CDR1 ENHRY, CDR2 SYGVKD. V was pared by 7 bases and J by 6 bases, with 13 bases of the junction left unmatched. The DNA for the CDR3 is TGTGCCATCACCGACAGGGGAACAGGGATGGCTGAAGCTTTCTTT. Translation gives CAITDRGTGMAEAFF.

The chain couples TRBV11-2 to TRBJ2-1; D might be TRBD1 (6 bases). Germline V gene lookup returns CDR1 SGHAT and CDR2 FQNNGV. The germline V and J ends were trimmed by 5 bases and 4 bases, with 12 bases remaining between them. The CDR3 loop spans 14 amino acids. The DNA of the CDR3 is TGTGCCAGCAGCCCAGGGGTGGCGTACAATGAGCAGTTCTTC. This encodes CASSPGVAYNEQFF.

V and J are TRBV30 and TRBJ1-2; D call uncertain. V lost 0 bases, J lost 2 bases, and 7 bases lay in between. CDR3 size: 13 residues. The V gene's germline CDR1 is GTSNPN and CDR2 SVGIG (reference sequence). The CDR3 spells CAWSVPTNYGYTF. Here the CDR3 DNA reads TGTGCCTGGAGTGTACCTACAAACTATGGCTACACCTTC.

The V and J genes are TRBV21-1 and TRBJ1-2. TRBV21-1 is a known pseudogene. The CDR3 extends over 16 amino acids. The CDR3 is CASSKWKGRANYGYTF. CDR3 coding DNA: TGTGCCAGCAGCAAATGGAAGGGTCGGGCTAACTATGGCTACACCTTC.

This clone was counted a single time. In nucleotides, the CDR3 is TGTGCCAGCAGCCCGACAGGGGGAGACACCGGGGAGCTGTTTTTT. This gives the protein CASSPTGGDTGELFF. V gene TRBV5-4 combines with J gene TRBJ2-2; 9 nucleotides align to TRBD1. V was pared by 4 bases and J by 3 bases, with 4 bases of the junction left unmatched. The CDR3 is 15 residues long. Germline CDR1 SGHNT, CDR2 YYREEE (reference sequence).

This chain joins TRBV18 and TRBJ2-5; D is perhaps TRBD2 (6 bases). The length of the CDR3 is 13 residues. Trimming took off 3 bases at V and 4 bases at J, with 9 bases between the two ends. Germline lookup yields CDR1 KGHSH and CDR2 LQKENI. CDR3: CASSPGLRETQYF. The CDR3 DNA is TGTGCCAGCTCACCGGGACTCCGAGAGACCCAGTACTTC.

The chain joins TRBV4-1 to TRBJ2-2; D is ambiguous. The V end lost 1 base, the J end lost 2 bases, and 8 bases lay between the germline ends. Germline CDR1 reads MGHRA; CDR2 reads YSYEKL. The CDR3 length is 15 residues. CDR3 protein: CASSQGHQNTGELFF. DNA for the CDR3: TGCGCCAGCAGCCAAGGTCACCAAAACACCGGGGAGCTGTTTTTT.

In DNA, the CDR3 is TGCGCCAGCAGCCAACTAGCGGGAAGCCTCTACGAGCAGTACTTC. Protein: CASSQLAGSLYEQYF. The chain uses TRBV4-1 and TRBJ2-7; 9 nucleotides match TRBD2. V lost 2 bases, J lost 3 bases, and 5 bases stayed unmatched. Per the germline V gene, CDR1 is MGHRA and CDR2 is YSYEKL. This CDR3 contains 15 residues.

V gene TRBV3-1 (or the pseudogene TRBV3-2) combines with J gene TRBJ1-6; no reliable D call. This CDR3 is built from 15 residues. Germline lookup yields CDR1 LGHDT and CDR2 YNNKEL (reference sequence). The germline V and J ends were trimmed by 1 base and 7 bases, with 11 bases remaining between them. CDR3 sequence reads: CASSQVRQKNSPLHF. CDR3 nucleotides: TGTGCCAGCAGCCAAGTCCGTCAGAAGAATTCACCCCTCCACTTT.

The chain employs TRBV5-1 and TRBJ2-3; 9 bases match TRBD2. The CDR3 has 15 residues. Germline loops: CDR1 SGHRS, CDR2 YFSETQ. V dropped 4 bases and J dropped 4; count of bases not matched to a gene: 7. This chain's CDR3 is CASSLRGGASDTQYF. CDR3 DNA sequence: TGCGCCAGCAGCCTCCGCGGGGGGGCCTCAGATACGCAGTATTTT.

The chain combines TRBV19 with TRBJ2-5; 9 positions agree with TRBD2. Germline V gene sequence: CDR1 LNHDA, CDR2 SQIVND (reference sequence). The CDR3 runs to 14 residues. Losses at the gene ends were 9 bases for V and 3 bases for J; bases not matched to a gene: 8. The CDR3 DNA sequence: TGTGCCAGCCGCGAGGCGGGGGGGGAAGAGACCCAGTACTTC. Translated, it gives CASREAGGEETQYF.

V is TRBV11-2 and J is TRBJ2-1, with 11 bases matching TRBD1. The CDR3 consists of 17 residues. J lost 5 bases, V lost 0 bases, and 6 bases had no gene match. Germline CDR1 is SGHAT and CDR2 is FQNNGV. CDR3 DNA sequence: TGTGCCAGCAGCTTAGATCGTGGGACAGGGGGGAACAATGAGCAGTTCTTC. Its translation: CASSLDRGTGGNNEQFF. Using reference TRBV11-2 and TRBJ2-1 for the parts outside the CDR3, the full variable domain is EAGVAQSPRYKIIEKRQSVAFWCNPISGHATLYWYQQILGQGPKLLIQFQNNGVVDDSQLPKDRFSAERLKGVDSTLKIQPAKLEDSAVYLCASSLDRGTGGNNEQFFGPGTRLTVL.

The chain links TRBV27 to TRBJ2-3; 10 bases are a match to TRBD2. The CDR3 contains 16 residues. The J segment lost 0 bases and the V segment lost 3 bases, leaving 3 bases of the junction unmatched. Germline V gives CDR1 MNHEY, CDR2 SMNVEV (reference sequence). The chain's CDR3 is CASSLPSGGSTDTQYF. CDR3 sequence (DNA): TGTGCCAGCAGTTTGCCTAGCGGGGGAAGCACAGATACGCAGTATTTT.

The rearrangement links TRBV3-1 (or the pseudogene TRBV3-2) to TRBJ2-1; no clear D. V dropped 4 bases and J dropped 7 bases, with 8 bases sitting between them. Germline V gene sequence: CDR1 LGHDT, CDR2 YNNKEL (reference sequence). This CDR3 is 12 amino acids long. In DNA form, the CDR3 reads TGTGCCAGCAGCCGGACCGGGAATGAGCAGTTCTTC. Amino acids: CASSRTGNEQFF.

V is TRBV19 and J is TRBJ1-5, with a possible D match to TRBD1 (6 bases). Trimming pared 6 bases from V and 10 bases from J, leaving 13 bases between. In germline, CDR1 is LNHDA, CDR2 SQIVND (reference sequence). CDR3 length: 12 amino acids. The CDR3 bases are TGTGCCAGTAGCTCAATACAGGGTCCCCAGCATTTT. Its translation: CASSSIQGPQHF.

This clone has a handful of counts. The gene calls are TRBV7-9 and TRBJ2-2, with 9 bases fitting TRBD2. The CDR3 runs 15 residues. The V gene end was trimmed by 5 bases and the J gene end by 5 bases; junction bases not matched to a gene: 6. The germline V gene has CDR1 SEHNR and CDR2 FQNEAQ (reference sequence). In DNA, the CDR3 is TGTGCCAGCAGCCACGGGACTAGCAGTACCGGGGAGCTGTTTTTT. Translated, it gives CASSHGTSSTGELFF.

The gene calls are TRBV28 and TRBJ2-7; no definite D call. The CDR3 is made up of 14 amino acids. Germline CDR1 reads MDHEN; CDR2 reads SYDVKM. With 6 bases removed from V and 8 bases from J, the gap between germline ends came to 20 bases. The DNA for the CDR3 is TGTGCCAGCAGGGTGGGCTCCACGCCTACGAAGCAGTACTTC. This encodes CASRVGSTPTKQYF.

This clone was observed once. This rearrangement joins TRBV5-1 to TRBJ2-5; D is undetermined. The CDR3 extends over 12 amino acids. Trimming removed 0 bases from V and 5 bases from J, with 5 bases in between. Per germline, CDR1 SGHRS and CDR2 YFSETQ. The CDR3 sequence: CASSLAWETQYF. CDR3 in DNA: TGCGCCAGCAGCTTGGCCTGGGAGACCCAGTACTTC.

The chain recombines TRBV7-2 with TRBJ2-3; possible D gene TRBD2, 6 bases. Germline V CDR1 and CDR2: SGHTA, FQGNSA. The CDR3 has 14 amino acids. V lost 2 bases and J 4 bases, leaving 10 bases between the germline ends. CDR3 in amino acids: CASSLWLAPDTQYF. The CDR3 DNA reads as TGTGCCAGCAGCTTATGGCTAGCGCCAGATACGCAGTATTTT.

This chain uses TRBV29-1 with TRBJ2-7, with D possibly called TRBD1 or TRBD2 (5 bases each). V shed 4 bases and J shed 5 bases, with 12 bases lying between them. Germline V CDR1 and CDR2: SQVTM, ANQGSEA. The CDR3 loop spans 12 amino acids. The DNA for the CDR3 is TGCAGCGTTGGTTTGGGGGTCGACGAGCAGTACTTC. Its protein product is CSVGLGVDEQYF.

The rearrangement joins TRBV9 to TRBJ2-1; D ambiguous. Trimming cost V 1 base and J 9 bases, with 11 bases left between them. Germline CDR1 and CDR2: SGDLS and YYNGEE. The CDR3 runs 13 residues. CDR3 protein: CASSVYGVAEQFF. DNA of the CDR3: TGTGCCAGCAGCGTATACGGTGTTGCTGAGCAGTTCTTC. The full variable domain, with the rest looked up from reference TRBV9 and TRBJ2-1, is DSGVTQTPKHLITATGQRVTLRCSPRSGDLSVYWYQQSLDQGLQFLIQYYNGEERAKGNILERFSAQQFPDLHSELNLSSLELGDSALYFCASSVYGVAEQFFGPGTRLTVL.

The sample holds one count of this clone. J is TRBJ2-7 and V is TRBV30; TRBD2 aligns across 7 bases. The V gene end was trimmed by 5 bases and the J gene end by 0 bases; junction bases not matched to a gene: 10. This CDR3 comprises 15 residues. Germline assignment: CDR1 GTSNPN and CDR2 SVGIG (reference sequence). The CDR3 nucleotides are TGTGCCTGGTCGACTAGCTCACTCATCTCCTACGAGCAGTACTTC. The encoded protein is CAWSTSSLISYEQYF.

The rearrangement links TRBV10-1 to TRBJ1-6, with a tentative D call TRBD1 (6 bases). CDR3 length equals 15 residues. CDR1 and CDR2 from the germline V gene are WNHNN and SYGVQD (reference sequence). V was clipped by 4 bases and J by 9 bases, with 16 bases between them. CDR3 bases: TGCGCCAGCAGTGTTAAGGGGGTACTTGGTTCACCCCTCCACTTT. Amino acids: CASSVKGVLGSPLHF.

The V and J genes are TRBV11-1 and TRBJ2-2; D gene ambiguous. This CDR3 is 13 amino acids long. Trimming pared 5 bases from V and 7 bases from J, leaving 11 bases between. Germline V CDR1 and CDR2: SGHAT, FQDESV (reference sequence). The CDR3 here is CASSVRLGGELFF. CDR3 nucleotides: TGTGCCAGCAGCGTCAGATTGGGCGGGGAGCTGTTTTTT.

This chain uses TRBV7-2 with TRBJ2-7; D remains unclear. CDR1 SGHTA and CDR2 FQGNSA come from the germline V gene. The V gene lost 1 base and the J gene lost 2 bases, with 12 bases spanning the gap. This CDR3 is 15 amino acids long. CDR3 coding DNA: TGTGCCAGCAGCTTAGACCAAACAACCACCTACGAGCAGTACTTC. It is translated as CASSLDQTTTYEQYF.

V usage is TRBV6-6 and J usage is TRBJ2-7; D is ambiguous. This CDR3 has 11 residues. Trimming took off 5 bases at V and 4 bases at J, with 6 bases between the two ends. Germline V gene data show CDR1 as MNHNY and CDR2 as SVGAGI (reference sequence). The CDR3 bases are TGTGCCAGCAGTCAGACGTACGAGCAGTACTTC. This sequence encodes CASSQTYEQYF.

This clone has only one observation. The rearrangement links TRBV5-4 to TRBJ1-5; tentative D call: TRBD1 (5 bases). In germline, CDR1 is SGHNT, CDR2 YYREEE (reference sequence). Deletions cut 1 base from V and 6 bases from J, with 11 bases between. This CDR3 has 14 amino acids. The CDR3 DNA follows: TGTGCCAGCAGCTTGAGAGGGGAGGGTCAGCCCCAGCATTTT. The encoded protein is CASSLRGEGQPQHF.